A selection of T cell receptor beta chains follows, all from one sample in a study of untreated major depressive disorder. Repertoires were generated with immunoSEQ multiplex PCR, while TCRdb's copy carries only in-frame clones and drops some. The table shows 21,000 or so clones, with around 87% occurring only once. Source material: CD4+ T cells from PBMCs. The origin of the receptors is a woman in her thirties in good health. CDR3s include the opening cysteine and the closing phenylalanine or tryptophan. D genes are given only for firm matches. Only part of the rows carry a size: once, few, many, or a class if the clone is expanded.

TRBJ2-7	TRBV7-9	NA	NA	TGTGCCAGCAGCTCCCAATACGAGCAGTACTTC	CASSSQYEQYF
TRBJ1-5	TRBV30	TRBD1	NA	TGTGCCTGGACTCCCACAGGGGCCCCGAGCAATCAGCCCCAGCATTTT	CAWTPTGAPSNQPQHF
TRBJ2-2	TRBV30	NA	NA	TGTGCCTGGGCCCGTGAAGGACGCGGGGAGCTGTTTTTT	CAWAREGRGELFF
TRBJ1-1	TRBV28	NA	NA	TGTGCCAGCAGTTTAAGCGGGACGGGGAAAGTGGCTTTCTTT	CASSLSGTGKVAFF
TRBJ2-4	TRBV4-3	NA	NA	TGCGCCAGCAGCCAAGATAGTAGTCGAAACATTCAGTACTTC	CASSQDSSRNIQYF
TRBJ1-4	TRBV15	NA	NA	TGTGCCACCAGCAGAGATCCGGACTACTTTGCAACTAATGAAAAACTGTTTTTT	CATSRDPDYFATNEKLFF
TRBJ2-5	TRBV7-2	TRBD2	NA	TGTGCCAGCAGTACACGGGGGGGCCAAGAGACCCAGTACTTC	CASSTRGGQETQYF
TRBJ2-1	TRBV29-1	NA	NA	TGCAGCGTTACAGGGTCGGGGTATTACAATGAGCAGTTCTTC	CSVTGSGYYNEQFF
TRBJ2-1	TRBV27	NA	NA	TGTGCCAGCAGCCCCCGGCGGGGGCCGGACAATGAGCAGTTCTTC	CASSPRRGPDNEQFF
TRBJ1-1	TRBV18	TRBD1	NA	TGTGCCAGCTCACCACCGGGTACAGGGGGCGCGAGCACTGAAGCTTTCTTT	CASSPPGTGGASTEAFF
TRBJ1-2	TRBV6-6	TRBD1	NA	TGTGCCAGCAGTCAGGGGGCTAACTATGGCTACACCTTC	CASSQGANYGYTF
TRBJ2-5	TRBV5-1	NA	NA	TGCGCCAGCAGCTTCCAAGAGACCCAGTACTTC	CASSFQETQYF
TRBJ1-4	TRBV29-1	TRBD1	NA	TGCAGCGTTGGGACCGGGGACAGGGGAGAAAAACTGTTTTTT	CSVGTGDRGEKLFF
TRBJ2-5	TRBV4-2	TRBD2	NA	TGTGCCAGCAGCCAAGGGGCGGGGGAAGGGGAGACCCAGTACTTC	CASSQGAGEGETQYF
TRBJ1-1	TRBV5-1	NA	NA	TGCGCCAGCAGCAAAGGCCTAGGGGTAGGTGAAGCTTTCTTT	CASSKGLGVGEAFF
TRBJ2-3	TRBV19	TRBD1	NA	TGTGCCAGTAGTCAGGGGGTCTCGACAGATACGCAGTATTTT	CASSQGVSTDTQYF
TRBJ2-2	TRBV28	TRBD1	NA	TGTGCCAGCAGTTTATGGGGGGCAGGGGGGAACACCGGGGAGCTGTTTTTT	CASSLWGAGGNTGELFF
TRBJ1-1	TRBV7-9	NA	NA	TGTGCCAGCAGCTTAATCGGGGGGCCTTTGAACACTGAAGCTTTCTTT	CASSLIGGPLNTEAFF
TRBJ2-1	TRBV12-5	NA	NA	TGTGCTAGTGGTTTTCAGAGCTCCTACAATGAGCAGTTCTTC	CASGFQSSYNEQFF
TRBJ2-3	TRBV5-1	TRBD2	NA	TGCGCCAGCAGCCAAAACCGACTAGCGGGGTCCACAGATACGCAGTATTTT	CASSQNRLAGSTDTQYF
TRBJ1-4	TRBV7-2	TRBD1	NA	TGTGCCAGCAGCACGCAACAGGGGGCGCTTGAAAAACTGTTTTTT	CASSTQQGALEKLFF
TRBJ1-2	TRBV25-1	NA	NA	TGTGCCAGCAGTGGTCGGACACCCGTCTCACCTTATGGCTACACCTTC	CASSGRTPVSPYGYTF
TRBJ1-3	TRBV5-1	NA	few	TGCGCCAGCAGCTTGGGGGTAGAAAACTCTGGAAACACCATATATTTT	CASSLGVENSGNTIYF
TRBJ1-2	TRBV7-8	NA	NA	TGTGCCAGCAGCTTAGATGGTAGGGGCGTGAATGGCTACACCTTC	CASSLDGRGVNGYTF
TRBJ1-4	TRBV11-2	NA	NA	TGTGCCAGCAGCTCTACAGGGCGAGGTGAAAAACTGTTTTTT	CASSSTGRGEKLFF
TRBJ2-5	TRBV18	NA	few	TGTGCCAGCTCACCCGAGACAGGAGAGGAGACCCAGTACTTC	CASSPETGEETQYF